A single sample gave rise to the 29 T cell receptor beta chains below, sequenced in a study of identifying expanded T cells in peripheral blood. The repertoire was sequenced with immunoSEQ multiplex PCR; TCRdb's copy has only in-frame clones and lacks some. The data contain about 100,000 clones, approximately 88% of them singletons. Specimen: blood. Receptors were obtained from a person aged 18 to 70 in good health.

The rearrangement uses TRBV7-9 and TRBJ2-3; TRBD2 matches 12 bases. J lost 2 bases, V lost 3 bases, and 3 bases had no gene match. Germline assignment: CDR1 SEHNR and CDR2 FQNEAQ (reference sequence). This CDR3 has 16 amino acids. CDR3 bases: TGTGCCAGCAGCTTTAGACTAGCGGGAGACACAGATACGCAGTATTTT. Encoded protein: CASSFRLAGDTDTQYF.

Concerning this clone itself: Mismatch with germline at one junction end may stem from a read error. The rearrangement links TRBV30 to TRBJ2-4; D might be TRBD2 (5 bases). The germline V gene encodes CDR1 GTSNPN and CDR2 SVGIG (reference sequence). The CDR3 sequence is 11 residues long. CDR3: CAWSVREQKNF. The CDR3 region has the DNA TGTGCCTGGAGTGTACGGGAACAAAAGAACTTC.

The chain recombines TRBV27 with TRBJ1-1, with D tentatively TRBD1 (5 bases). The CDR3 is made up of 13 amino acids. Trimming removed 2 bases at V and 5 bases at J, with 9 bases between. Germline V gene sequence: CDR1 MNHEY, CDR2 SMNVEV (reference sequence). The CDR3 sequence is CASSLGGGTEAFF. The CDR3 nucleotides read TGTGCCAGCAGTTTAGGGGGTGGGACTGAAGCTTTCTTT.

This rearrangement joins TRBV10-3 to TRBJ1-2; D uncertain. The CDR3 is 12 amino acids. Germline values: CDR1 ENHRY, CDR2 SYGVKD. The V gene lost 6 bases and the J gene lost 2 bases, with 7 bases spanning the gap. The CDR3 region has the DNA TGTGCCATCAGATCAGTAAACTATGGCTACACCTTC. This encodes CAIRSVNYGYTF.

This sequence joins TRBV7-7 and TRBJ1-3, with D hard to call. The CDR3 spans 15 residues. Trimming took 1 base from V and 2 from J, leaving 9 bases between them. CDR1 and CDR2 (germline): SSHAT, FNYEAQ (reference sequence). CDR3 DNA sequence: TGTGCCAGCAGCTTAGGGCGCAGCCCTGGAAACACCATATATTTT. This gives the protein CASSLGRSPGNTIYF.

V and J are TRBV9 and TRBJ2-5; 7 nucleotides agree with TRBD2. With the DNA end fitting TRBJ2-7 better, the J assignment may be wrong. This CDR3 has 14 amino acids. Germline V gene data show CDR1 as SGDLS and CDR2 as YYNGEE. The CDR3 DNA reads as TGTGCCAGCGGAAGAGGGGACTACACCTACGAGCAGTACTTC. Translating it yields CASGRGDYTYEQYF.

The chain has TRBV7-9 and TRBJ1-1; D is unclear. CDR1 is SEHNR, CDR2 FQNEAQ, per germline (reference sequence). Trimming removed 4 bases at V and 3 bases at J, with 6 bases between. This CDR3 is 12 amino acids long. The CDR3 sequence is CASSSIDTEAFF. The CDR3 region has the DNA TGTGCCAGCAGCTCCATTGACACTGAAGCTTTCTTT.

The rearrangement joins TRBV7-9 to TRBJ1-1; tentative D call: TRBD1 (6 bases). Germline V gene sequence: CDR1 SEHNR, CDR2 FQNEAQ (reference sequence). Deletions cut 4 bases from V and 1 base from J, with 13 bases between. The CDR3 sequence is 15 residues long. The CDR3 bases are TGTGCCAGCAGCTCCGGGGGGCAGCAGAACACTGAAGCTTTCTTT. It translates to CASSSGGQQNTEAFF.

This chain links TRBV10-3 with TRBJ1-1, with unresolved D. This CDR3 has 14 amino acids. Germline V gene sequence: CDR1 ENHRY, CDR2 SYGVKD. V was cut by 6 bases and J by 1 base, with 12 bases left in between. The CDR3: CAISPHGANTEAFF. The CDR3 DNA reads as TGTGCCATCAGCCCTCACGGAGCGAACACTGAAGCTTTCTTT.

The J gene is TRBJ2-2, the V gene TRBV29-1; possibly TRBD1 for D (5 bases). The germline gives CDR1 SQVTM, CDR2 ANQGSEA. This CDR3 is 15 amino acids long. Trimming left V 2 bases short and J 5 bases short, with 15 bases between. CDR3: CSVELSDKETGELFF. The CDR3 DNA reads as TGCAGCGTTGAACTTTCGGACAAAGAGACCGGGGAGCTGTTTTTT.

The chain links TRBV19 to TRBJ2-7; D call uncertain. V was clipped by 6 bases and J by 2 bases, with 11 bases between them. The CDR3 has 13 amino acids. Germline V gene sequence: CDR1 LNHDA, CDR2 SQIVND (reference sequence). The CDR3 loop reads CASRSDSPYEQYF. The CDR3 DNA is TGTGCCAGTAGGAGCGATTCCCCCTACGAGCAGTACTTC.

V gene TRBV4-1 combines with J gene TRBJ2-7; D may be TRBD2 (5 bases). This CDR3 has 15 residues. Trimming removed 2 bases from V and 2 bases from J, with 13 bases in between. Germline V gives CDR1 MGHRA, CDR2 YSYEKL. The CDR3 sequence is CASSQRVATPYEQYF. CDR3 sequence (DNA): TGCGCCAGCAGCCAACGGGTAGCGACGCCCTACGAGCAGTACTTC.

The V and J genes are TRBV2 and TRBJ2-7, with D maybe TRBD2 (7 bases). V shed 0 bases and J shed 7 bases, with 16 bases lying between them. In germline, CDR1 is SNHLY, CDR2 FYNNEI. The CDR3 length is 15 residues. The CDR3 is CASSEALGGLGEQYF. The CDR3 DNA reads as TGTGCCAGCAGTGAAGCTTTGGGGGGGCTAGGGGAGCAGTACTTC. The full variable domain, its missing parts supplied by reference TRBV2 and TRBJ2-7, is EPEVTQTPSHQVTQMGQEVILRCVPISNHLYFYWYRQILGQKVEFLVSFYNNEISEKSEIFDDQFSVERPDGSNFTLKIRSTKLEDSAMYFCASSEALGGLGEQYFGPGTRLTVT.

The chain joins TRBV7-9 to TRBJ2-2; the D gene is possibly TRBD1 (5 bases). The CDR3 has 13 residues. Between the trimmed V and J ends, which lost 11 bases and 0 bases, there was a span of 10 bases. Germline V CDR1 and CDR2: SEHNR, FQNEAQ (reference sequence). CDR3 in amino acids: CAGMTANTGELFF. CDR3 in DNA: TGTGCCGGAATGACAGCGAACACCGGGGAGCTGTTTTTT.

This sequence joins TRBV6-1 and TRBJ1-2; TRBD1 agrees at 7 bases. Germline loops: CDR1 MNHNS, CDR2 SASEGT. V lost 3 bases, J lost 1 base, and 8 bases stayed unmatched. CDR3 length equals 16 residues. CDR3 sequence reads: CASSDVGQAINYGYTF. CDR3 bases: TGTGCCAGCAGTGACGTCGGACAGGCGATTAACTATGGCTACACCTTC.

The chain couples TRBV4-1 to TRBJ2-5, with D tentatively TRBD1 (5 bases). The germline V and J ends were trimmed by 1 base and 4 bases, with 10 bases remaining between them. The V gene's germline CDR1 is MGHRA and CDR2 YSYEKL. This CDR3 region has 14 residues. The CDR3 reads CASSQGGAVETQYF. In nucleotides, the CDR3 is TGCGCCAGCAGCCAAGGGGGCGCGGTAGAGACCCAGTACTTC.

This clone was counted only a few times. The chain couples TRBV6-5 to TRBJ1-6; tentatively, D is TRBD1 (6 bases). This CDR3 is 15 amino acids long. V lost 5 bases to trimming and J lost 7 bases, with 15 bases between them. CDR1 is MNHEY, CDR2 SVGAGI, per germline. The CDR3 loop reads CASSTVDRMNSPLHF. CDR3 sequence (DNA): TGTGCCAGCAGTACGGTAGACAGGATGAATTCACCCCTCCACTTT.

This chain connects TRBV5-4 to TRBJ2-5; possibly TRBD1 or TRBD2 for D (5 bases each). The CDR3 runs to 16 residues. V gave up 0 bases and J gave up 4 bases, with 16 bases separating them. Per germline, CDR1 SGHNT and CDR2 YYREEE (reference sequence). CDR3 sequence (DNA): TGTGCCAGCAGCTTGGCCGGGTTGGGGACGGGAGAGACCCAGTACTTC. Translating gives CASSLAGLGTGETQYF. The complete variable domain, with remaining parts taken from reference TRBV5-4 and TRBJ2-5, reads ETGVTQSPTHLIKTRGQQVTLRCSSQSGHNTVSWYQQALGQGPQFIFQYYREEENGRGNFPPRFSGLQFPNYSSELNVNALELDDSALYLCASSLAGLGTGETQYFGPGTRLLVL.

The rearrangement joins TRBV6-5 to TRBJ1-1; no definite D call. Germline V gene sequence: CDR1 MNHEY, CDR2 SVGAGI. This CDR3 is 14 amino acids long. V lost 6 bases and J 1 base, leaving 12 bases between the germline ends. The CDR3 DNA is TGTGCCAGCAGCCCCACCGACGGGAACACTGAAGCTTTCTTT. Translation gives CASSPTDGNTEAFF.

The chain recombines TRBV28 with TRBJ2-2; perhaps TRBD1 as D (6 bases). Germline V CDR1 and CDR2: MDHEN, SYDVKM. There are 11 residues in the CDR3. Between the trimmed V and J ends, which lost 10 bases and 5 bases, there was a span of 8 bases. Here the CDR3 reads CATRGTGELFF. In nucleotides, the CDR3 is TGTGCCACAAGGGGGACCGGGGAGCTGTTTTTT.

This clone appeared a single time. This chain connects TRBV28 to TRBJ2-1; TRBD1 matches at 7 bases. CDR3 length: 14 amino acids. The germline gives CDR1 MDHEN, CDR2 SYDVKM. V lost 8 bases, J lost 8 bases, and 12 bases stayed unmatched. CDR3 amino acids: CASRRQGALDEQFF. The CDR3 nucleotides read TGTGCCAGCCGCCGACAGGGTGCATTAGATGAGCAGTTCTTC.

There are a few counts of this clone. V is TRBV6-6 and J is TRBJ1-2; TRBD1 matches at 10 bases. In germline, CDR1 is MNHNY, CDR2 SVGAGI (reference sequence). The CDR3 sequence is 13 residues long. The ends lost 5 bases at V and 5 bases at J; junction bases unmatched: 2. The CDR3 sequence: CASSGDRGYGYTF. The CDR3 DNA reads TGTGCCAGCAGTGGGGACAGGGGTTATGGCTACACCTTC.

The genes are TRBV29-1 and TRBJ1-2; no firm D call. V was shortened by 0 bases and J by 6 bases, with 5 bases between the two germline ends. The CDR3 length is 11 residues. The germline V gene has CDR1 SQVTM and CDR2 ANQGSEA. Here the CDR3 DNA reads TGCAGCGTTGAAGATCTCGATGGCTACACCTTC. Translating gives CSVEDLDGYTF.

The gene calls are TRBV7-8 and TRBJ2-1; weak D call: TRBD2 (5 bases). Germline V CDR1 and CDR2: SGHVS, FQNEAQ. The CDR3 contains 13 residues. V lost 1 base and J lost 10, with 11 bases in between. The CDR3 region has the DNA TGTGCCAGCAGCTTAGGTTTCGGGGTCGAGCAGTTCTTC. As protein: CASSLGFGVEQFF. Full variable domain (rest looked up from reference TRBV7-8 and TRBJ2-1): GAGVSQSPRYKVAKRGQDVALRCDPISGHVSLFWYQQALGQGPEFLTYFQNEAQLDKSGLPSDRFFAERPEGSVSTLKIQRTQQEDSAVYLCASSLGFGVEQFFGPGTRLTVL.

The chain carries TRBV6-5 and TRBJ1-1, with 7 bases that match TRBD1. Germline trimming cut 4 bases from V and 0 bases from J; bases unmatched to any gene: 5. This CDR3 comprises 15 residues. Germline loops: CDR1 MNHEY, CDR2 SVGAGI. The chain's CDR3 is CASSSSGTVNTEAFF. The CDR3 DNA is TGTGCCAGCAGTTCCTCCGGGACAGTGAACACTGAAGCTTTCTTT.

The chain couples TRBV30 to TRBJ2-4, with 7 bases matching TRBD1. The CDR3 is made up of 17 amino acids. Per the germline V gene, CDR1 is GTSNPN and CDR2 is SVGIG (reference sequence). V shed 7 bases and J 0 bases; nucleotides not matched to a gene: 15. CDR3 residues: CALQMRTGSIAKNIQYF. In DNA, the CDR3 is TGTGCCTTACAAATGCGGACAGGCAGTATAGCCAAAAACATTCAGTACTTC.

This clone is a singleton in its sample. The chain has TRBV7-9 and TRBJ2-6, with 7 bases fitting TRBD1. The trim removed 3 bases at V and 0 bases at J, leaving 5 bases unmatched. This CDR3 is 17 amino acids long. Looked up from germline, CDR1 is SEHNR and CDR2 is FQNEAQ (reference sequence). CDR3 residues: CASSFSGTASGANVLTF. The CDR3 DNA reads as TGTGCCAGCAGCTTCTCCGGGACAGCCTCTGGGGCCAACGTCCTGACTTTC.

This clone was detected only a few times. The chain is built from TRBV18 and TRBJ1-4; weak D call: TRBD1 (5 bases). CDR1 is KGHSH, CDR2 LQKENI, per germline. Trimming took off 8 bases at V and 3 bases at J, with 16 bases between the two ends. The CDR3 length is 15 residues. The CDR3 nucleotides read TGTGCCAGCCGAACCCAGGGAGAACCTAATGAAAAACTGTTTTTT. Amino acids: CASRTQGEPNEKLFF.

The chain employs TRBV7-9 and TRBJ1-2, with TRBD1 as a possible D gene (5 bases). Germline assignment: CDR1 SEHNR and CDR2 FQNEAQ (reference sequence). This CDR3 has 15 amino acids. The ends were cut back, 2 bases at V and 4 bases at J, with 14 bases in the middle. Here the CDR3 reads CASSLSTREAYGYTF. The CDR3, as DNA: TGTGCCAGCAGCTTATCGACCAGGGAGGCCTATGGCTACACCTTC.